Below, 32 T cell receptor beta chains from the same sample are listed, as sequenced in a study of blood T cell repertoires in COVID-19. The repertoire was sequenced with immunoSEQ multiplex PCR; TCRdb's copy has only in-frame clones and lacks some. The repertoire holds about 190,000 clones, with 75% to 90% as singletons. Source material: peripheral blood. The receptors derive from a man aged 35 to 55 with acute or convalescent COVID-19.

The chain combines TRBV19 with TRBJ1-2, with unresolved D. The germline V gene encodes CDR1 LNHDA and CDR2 SQIVND (reference sequence). The V and J ends lost 3 bases and 1 base respectively, with 6 bases between them. The length of the CDR3 is 13 residues. CDR3 DNA: TGTGCCAGTAGTATTACAGATAACTATGGCTACACCTTC. It yields the protein CASSITDNYGYTF.

This chain connects TRBV7-9 to TRBJ1-2; 8 bases are shared with TRBD1. The CDR3 is made up of 16 amino acids. The germline V gene encodes CDR1 SEHNR and CDR2 FQNEAQ (reference sequence). V gave up 5 bases and J gave up 4 bases; unmatched junction bases: 12. DNA of the CDR3: TGTGCCAGCAGCAAAGGACAGGGCCTCGATTCCTATGGCTACACCTTC. Protein product: CASSKGQGLDSYGYTF. Full variable domain (rest looked up from reference TRBV7-9 and TRBJ1-2): DTGVSQNPRHKITKRGQNVTFRCDPISEHNRLYWYRQTLGQGPEFLTYFQNEAQLEKSRLLSDRFSAERPKGSFSTLEIQRTEQGDSAMYLCASSKGQGLDSYGYTFGSGTRLTVV.

J is TRBJ2-1 and V is TRBV19, with 7 nucleotides matching TRBD1. V lost 2 bases, J lost 1 base, and 5 bases stayed unmatched. Germline V gives CDR1 LNHDA, CDR2 SQIVND (reference sequence). The CDR3 contains 16 residues. The CDR3 DNA reads TGTGCCAGTAGTATAAGGGGACAGAAATCCTACAATGAGCAGTTCTTC. The encoded protein is CASSIRGQKSYNEQFF.

J is TRBJ2-7 and V is TRBV6-5, with TRBD1 matching 7 bases. J gave up 2 bases and V 8 bases, and 6 bases lay outside the gene matches. The CDR3 loop spans 13 amino acids. CDR1 MNHEY and CDR2 SVGAGI come from the germline V gene. In DNA form, the CDR3 reads TGTGCCAGCCAGACAGGGCCCCCCTACGAGCAGTACTTC. Translating gives CASQTGPPYEQYF.

The chain couples TRBV9 to TRBJ1-5; 8 nucleotides line up with TRBD1. CDR3 length: 15 amino acids. Looked up from germline, CDR1 is SGDLS and CDR2 is YYNGEE. V was clipped by 0 bases and J by 7 bases; unmatched bases: 6. The CDR3 region has the DNA TGTGCCAGCAGCGTAGACGGACAGGGCGGGCAGCCCCAGCATTTT. This translates into CASSVDGQGGQPQHF.

This chain links TRBV27 with TRBJ1-1, with D perhaps matching TRBD1 (5 bases). V was pared by 2 bases and J by 0 bases, with 16 bases between. This CDR3 is 17 amino acids long. Germline V gene lookup returns CDR1 MNHEY and CDR2 SMNVEV (reference sequence). CDR3 sequence: CASSLLGGVPMNTEAFF. The CDR3 coding sequence is TGTGCCAGCAGTTTACTCGGAGGGGTGCCTATGAACACTGAAGCTTTCTTT.

The chain joins TRBV5-1 to TRBJ2-2, with TRBD1 as a possible D gene (5 bases). V lost 4 bases to trimming and J lost 1 base, with 14 bases between them. The germline V gene has CDR1 SGHRS and CDR2 YFSETQ. The CDR3 is made up of 16 amino acids. The CDR3 DNA is TGCGCCAGCAGCCCCACTTTGGGGCGGAACACCGGGGAGCTGTTTTTT. Translating it yields CASSPTLGRNTGELFF. Based on the CDR3 plus reference TRBV5-1 and TRBJ2-2, the full variable domain is KAGVTQTPRYLIKTRGQQVTLSCSPISGHRSVSWYQQTPGQGLQFLFEYFSETQRNKGNFPGRFSGRQFSNSRSEMNVSTLELGDSALYLCASSPTLGRNTGELFFGEGSRLTVL.

This chain links TRBV6-2 or TRBV6-3 with TRBJ1-4; 7 bases are a match to TRBD1. V lost 6 bases and J lost 5; bases outside the gene matches: 9. The CDR3 covers 15 residues. Germline CDR1 MNHEY, CDR2 SVGEGT. The CDR3 reads CASSETRDRNEKLFF. Written as DNA, the CDR3 is TGTGCCAGCAGCGAAACCCGGGACAGAAATGAAAAACTGTTTTTT.

The rearrangement uses TRBV12-3 or TRBV12-4 and TRBJ1-2; maybe TRBD1 (5 bases). The V and J ends lost 8 bases and 8 bases respectively, with 15 bases between them. CDR3 length: 12 residues. The CDR3 DNA reads as TGTGCCAGCTCCCCGGGGGGAAAAGGCTACACCTTC. Protein sequence: CASSPGGKGYTF.

This rearrangement joins TRBV21-1 to TRBJ2-2; no check of the table's D call, TRBD2, against the DNA was made. TRBV21-1 is given as a pseudogene. The CDR3 runs 18 residues. The CDR3 spells CASSPPGAGGPNTGELFF. CDR3 in DNA: TGTGCCAGCAGCCCCCCGGGAGCGGGGGGCCCGAACACCGGGGAGCTGTTTTTT.

The chain recombines TRBV18 with TRBJ1-1; D not resolved. The CDR3 totals 12 residues. CDR1 KGHSH and CDR2 LQKENI come from the germline V gene. Deletions cut 4 bases from V and 5 bases from J, with 8 bases between. CDR3: CASSQSRTEAFF. CDR3 coding DNA: TGTGCCAGCTCACAATCTAGGACTGAAGCTTTCTTT.

The rearrangement joins TRBV5-4 to TRBJ2-3; 11 bases align to TRBD2. The ends lost 2 bases at V and 6 bases at J; junction bases unmatched: 2. CDR1 SGHNT and CDR2 YYREEE come from the germline V gene (reference sequence). The CDR3 is 14 amino acids. The CDR3 bases are TGTGCCAGCAGCTTACTAGCGGGGGAGGATACGCAGTATTTT. It encodes CASSLLAGEDTQYF.

The chain links TRBV29-1 to TRBJ1-1; 10 positions agree with TRBD1. Germline loops: CDR1 SQVTM, CDR2 ANQGSEA. V lost 6 bases, J lost 3 bases, and 4 bases stayed unmatched. This CDR3 has 13 residues. CDR3 in DNA: TGCAGCGTACCGGGACAGGGGTACACTGAAGCTTTCTTT. Translated: CSVPGQGYTEAFF. The full variable domain, its missing parts supplied by reference TRBV29-1 and TRBJ1-1, is SAVISQKPSRDICQRGTSLTIQCQVDSQVTMMFWYRQQPGQSLTLIATANQGSEATYESGFVIDKFPISRPNLTFSTLTVSNMSPEDSSIYLCSVPGQGYTEAFFGQGTRLTVV.

The V and J genes are TRBV4-3 and TRBJ2-1, with D hard to call. V was cut by 0 bases and J by 1 base, with 10 bases left in between. Germline-derived CDR1 and CDR2 are LGHNA and YSLEER. CDR3 length equals 16 residues. CDR3 sequence: CASSQDGEASYNEQFF. The CDR3 coding sequence is TGCGCCAGCAGCCAAGATGGAGAGGCATCCTACAATGAGCAGTTCTTC.

This chain joins TRBV14 and TRBJ1-1; the D is unclear. V lost 2 bases and J 2 bases, leaving 9 bases between the germline ends. The CDR3 consists of 14 residues. The germline CDR1 and CDR2 sequences are SGHDN and FVKESK. The CDR3 here is CASSQRYGNTEAFF. Written as DNA, the CDR3 is TGTGCCAGCAGCCAAAGATACGGTAACACTGAAGCTTTCTTT. Full variable domain (missing parts from reference TRBV14 and TRBJ1-1): EAGVTQFPSHSVIEKGQTVTLRCDPISGHDNLYWYRRVMGKEIKFLLHFVKESKQDESGMPNNRFLAERTGGTYSTLKVQPAELEDSGVYFCASSQRYGNTEAFFGQGTRLTVV.

The rearrangement joins TRBV13 to TRBJ2-5; 7 nucleotides match TRBD1. V lost 0 bases, J lost 6 bases, and 7 bases stayed unmatched. CDR1 and CDR2 (germline): PRHDT, FYEKMQ (reference sequence). The CDR3 has 15 amino acids. For the CDR3, the DNA is TGTGCCAGCAGCTTAGGAGGGGGCCTCTCCAAGACCCAGTACTTC. This codes for CASSLGGGLSKTQYF.

The chain uses TRBV19 and TRBJ1-3; D gene unclear. Trimming removed 1 base from V and 8 bases from J, with 12 bases in between. The germline gives CDR1 LNHDA, CDR2 SQIVND (reference sequence). This CDR3 has 14 residues. CDR3 protein: CASSIGPQEDTIYF. The CDR3 bases are TGTGCCAGTAGTATAGGGCCTCAGGAGGACACCATATATTTT.

The genes are TRBV30 and TRBJ1-5; a weak D match, TRBD1 (5 bases). Germline values: CDR1 GTSNPN, CDR2 SVGIG (reference sequence). This CDR3 spans 13 amino acids. Trimming took off 2 bases at V and 6 bases at J, with 11 bases between the two ends. The chain's CDR3 is CAWSPTGPQPQHF. The CDR3 nucleotides are TGTGCCTGGAGTCCCACAGGCCCTCAGCCCCAGCATTTT.

The sample holds one count of this clone. The chain couples TRBV5-4 to TRBJ1-1; 8 bases agree with TRBD1. Unmatched junction bases numbered 6, after V lost 6 bases and J lost 2 bases. This CDR3 contains 14 residues. Germline-derived CDR1 and CDR2 are SGHNT and YYREEE (reference sequence). CDR3 amino acids: CASNPTGDNTEAFF. The CDR3 nucleotides are TGTGCCAGCAACCCGACAGGGGATAACACTGAAGCTTTCTTT.

CDR3 coding DNA: TGTGCCAGCAGCCAAGGGTGGGTGGCGGGGGGGCCGAATGAGCAGTTCTTC. This encodes CASSQGWVAGGPNEQFF. The rearrangement uses TRBV3-1 (or the pseudogene TRBV3-2) and TRBJ2-1, with 9 bases identical to TRBD2. The junction had 11 bases not matched to a gene; V was cut back by 1 base and J by 7 bases. The CDR3 totals 17 residues. Germline V lookup: CDR1 LGHDT, CDR2 YNNKEL (reference sequence).

The rearrangement links TRBV20-1 to TRBJ1-2; D unclear. The V gene's germline CDR1 is DFQATT and CDR2 SNEGSKA (reference sequence). Trimming left V 6 bases short and J 7 bases short, with 12 bases between. The CDR3 spans 11 residues. For the CDR3, the DNA is TGCAGTGCCCCGACGTCGGGTGGCTACACCTTC. Its translation: CSAPTSGGYTF.

The count of this clone is one. The CDR3 spells CASSLVPRSTGELFF. Here the CDR3 DNA reads TGCGCCAGCAGCTTGGTCCCACGCAGCACCGGGGAGCTGTTTTTT. The rearrangement uses TRBV5-1 and TRBJ2-2, with D unresolved. With 0 bases removed from V and 4 bases from J, the gap between germline ends came to 10 bases. This CDR3 is 15 amino acids long. Per the germline V gene, CDR1 is SGHRS and CDR2 is YFSETQ.

In its sample, this clone was seen once. The chain recombines TRBV7-9 with TRBJ2-1, with TRBD1 identical over 7 bases. V dropped 5 bases and J dropped 1; count of bases not matched to a gene: 8. This CDR3 has 16 residues. Germline CDR1 reads SEHNR; CDR2 reads FQNEAQ (reference sequence). The DNA for the CDR3 is TGTGCCAGCAGCCAAGATAGGGGGCAGTCCTACAATGAGCAGTTCTTC. Translating gives CASSQDRGQSYNEQFF.

V usage is TRBV5-1 and J usage is TRBJ2-5, with 9 bases that match TRBD1. This CDR3 is 14 amino acids long. The J segment lost 1 base and the V segment lost 4 bases, leaving 2 bases of the junction unmatched. The germline CDR1 and CDR2 sequences are SGHRS and YFSETQ. CDR3 region: CASSATGGQETQYF. The CDR3 DNA sequence: TGCGCCAGCAGCGCGACAGGGGGCCAAGAGACCCAGTACTTC.

The rearrangement joins TRBV2 to TRBJ1-2; tentatively, D is TRBD1 (5 bases). The ends were cut back, 4 bases at V and 4 bases at J, with 16 bases in the middle. CDR1 and CDR2 from the germline V gene are SNHLY and FYNNEI. The CDR3 has 15 amino acids. The CDR3 sequence: CASSVGLTGIYGYTF. The CDR3, as DNA: TGTGCCAGCAGTGTGGGCCTTACAGGTATCTATGGCTACACCTTC. Full variable domain (outside the CDR3, taken from reference TRBV2 and TRBJ1-2): EPEVTQTPSHQVTQMGQEVILRCVPISNHLYFYWYRQILGQKVEFLVSFYNNEISEKSEIFDDQFSVERPDGSNFTLKIRSTKLEDSAMYFCASSVGLTGIYGYTFGSGTRLTVV.

V gene TRBV5-1 combines with J gene TRBJ1-1; D perhaps matches TRBD1 (6 bases). Germline V gene data show CDR1 as SGHRS and CDR2 as YFSETQ. The CDR3 sequence is 15 residues long. The V and J ends lost 2 bases and 4 bases respectively, with 15 bases between them. CDR3 in amino acids: CASSFTGNGGTEAFF. The CDR3 DNA follows: TGCGCCAGCAGCTTTACAGGGAACGGCGGCACTGAAGCTTTCTTT.

The gene calls are TRBV2 and TRBJ2-1; 13 nucleotides agree with TRBD2. This CDR3 spans 13 amino acids. Germline CDR1 SNHLY, CDR2 FYNNEI. The ends lost 7 bases at V and 12 bases at J; junction bases unmatched: 6. CDR3 sequence reads: CASTGLAGELQFF. The CDR3 DNA is TGTGCCAGCACTGGACTAGCGGGGGAGTTGCAGTTCTTC.

This clone was picked up a small number of times. The rearrangement uses TRBV7-3 and TRBJ2-1, with 7 bases lining up with TRBD1. V shed 3 bases and J 2 bases; nucleotides not matched to a gene: 4. The CDR3 extends over 15 amino acids. From germline, CDR1 is SGHTA and CDR2 FQGTGA. The CDR3 DNA reads TGTGCCAGCAGCTTTACTGGGACAGCCTACAATGAGCAGTTCTTC. This gives the protein CASSFTGTAYNEQFF.

The genes are TRBV30 and TRBJ2-7, with D possibly TRBD1 on 6 matching bases. Germline lookup yields CDR1 GTSNPN and CDR2 SVGIG (reference sequence). Trimming cost V 6 bases and J 1 base, with 10 bases left between them. The CDR3 runs to 12 residues. The CDR3: CACRQDSYEQYF. The CDR3 DNA is TGTGCCTGCCGACAGGATTCCTACGAGCAGTACTTC.

This clone was observed a handful of times. The chain joins TRBV2 to TRBJ1-2; a weak D match, TRBD1 (5 bases). The CDR3 is 18 residues long. Germline loops: CDR1 SNHLY, CDR2 FYNNEI. V was clipped by 1 base and J by 3 bases, with 21 bases between them. The CDR3: CASSEGWFVDTEDYGYTF. The CDR3 nucleotides read TGTGCCAGCAGTGAAGGGTGGTTCGTGGACACTGAGGACTATGGCTACACCTTC.

The chain couples TRBV7-8 to TRBJ2-1; 7 bases agree with TRBD1. V was pared by 5 bases and J by 9 bases, with 10 bases of the junction left unmatched. The germline gives CDR1 SGHVS, CDR2 FQNEAQ. The CDR3 is made up of 14 amino acids. CDR3 region: CASSLRQGLTEQFF. The CDR3 nucleotides are TGTGCCAGCAGCCTACGACAGGGTTTGACTGAGCAGTTCTTC.

This clone was found once. The rearrangement joins TRBV29-1 to TRBJ2-2, with 9 nucleotides matching TRBD1. The germline V gene has CDR1 SQVTM and CDR2 ANQGSEA. The CDR3 length is 13 residues. V gave up 6 bases and J gave up 7 bases; unmatched junction bases: 6. CDR3 nucleotide sequence: TGCAGCGTCGTCACAGGGGGCAGCGGGGAGCTGTTTTTT. This translates into CSVVTGGSGELFF.